One sample yielded the 15 T cell receptor beta chains listed below, sequenced in a study of T cells expressing NK-cell markers. TCRdb reprocessed the 5' RACE reads; each CDR3 protein has one entry and no DNA is given. The clone table shows about 540,000 distinct CDR3 sequences, with the ten largest holding roughly 3.4%. Sequenced input: blood T cells: a sorted CD56 or NKG2C T cell subset, CD4+ or CD8+ T cells, or bulk PBMC T cells (not recorded which). Receptor source: a man in his late teens or twenties in good health.

This sequence joins TRBV5-1 and TRBJ2-2; TCRdb designates TRBD1, a call that cannot be tested without DNA. The CDR3 has 18 amino acids. Germline CDR1 reads SGHRS; CDR2 reads YFSETQ. CDR3 region: CASSLVDRGQPNTGELFF.

The chain carries TRBV5-1 and TRBJ2-1; TCRdb proposes TRBD1, but this gene call is untestable without DNA. CDR1 is SGHRS, CDR2 YFSETQ, per germline. The CDR3 totals 15 residues. The chain's CDR3 is CASSHGTPPYNEQFF.

The V call is TRBV12-3 or TRBV12-4, the J call TRBJ2-1; no DNA is available, so the TRBD2 call from TCRdb remains unchecked. The CDR3 runs 17 residues. CDR3 residues: CASSLFVGLAGANEQFF.

CDR3 loop: CASSKANQLAGDLSNEQFF. The V call is TRBV21-1, the J call TRBJ2-1; the D call from TCRdb, TRBD2, cannot be confirmed without DNA. TRBV21-1 is labeled a pseudogene. There are 19 residues in the CDR3.

CDR3 region: CATGQGQIEAFF. This sequence joins TRBV10-3 and TRBJ1-1; TCRdb proposes TRBD1, but this gene call is untestable without DNA. The CDR3 loop spans 12 amino acids. The V gene's germline CDR1 is ENHRY and CDR2 SYGVKD.

The gene calls are TRBV29-1 and TRBJ1-4. Germline assignment: CDR1 SQVTM and CDR2 ANQGSEA. The CDR3 is 12 residues long. CDR3 sequence: CSAIGANEKLFF.

The V call is TRBV10-3, the J call TRBJ2-3; TCRdb outputs TRBD1, but without DNA this stays unchecked. CDR1 ENHRY and CDR2 SYGVKD come from the germline V gene. The CDR3 is made up of 13 amino acids. CDR3 sequence: CAISRGSTDTQYF.

The gene calls are TRBV4-1 and TRBJ2-5. The CDR3 extends over 14 amino acids. Germline CDR1 reads MGHRA; CDR2 reads YSYEKL. The CDR3 region is CASSQAPTQEIQYF.

The J gene is TRBJ2-3, the V gene TRBV11-2. This CDR3 region has 14 residues. Germline assignment: CDR1 SGHAT and CDR2 FQNNGV. CDR3 amino acids: CASTSLASADTQYF.

V and J are TRBV9 and TRBJ1-2. The CDR3 runs to 11 residues. Germline V CDR1 and CDR2: SGDLS, YYNGEE. The CDR3 protein is CASSVGSGYTF.

The chain couples TRBV10-3 to TRBJ2-3; TCRdb gives TRBD1 as the D gene, but with no DNA this cannot be confirmed. Looked up from germline, CDR1 is ENHRY and CDR2 is SYGVKD. The CDR3 spans 13 residues. The CDR3 loop reads CAINGGTGDTQYF.

The gene calls are TRBV6-1 and TRBJ2-5; the TCRdb D gene call, TRBD1, has no DNA to confirm it. In germline, CDR1 is MNHNS, CDR2 SASEGT. The CDR3 length is 16 residues. The CDR3 here is CASSALTGGVGETQYF.

This chain links TRBV18 with TRBJ1-3; the D call from TCRdb, TRBD1, cannot be confirmed without DNA. The CDR3 has 14 residues. CDR1 is KGHSH, CDR2 LQKENI, per germline. The CDR3 sequence: CACKTGLSGNTIYF.

The chain has TRBV28 and TRBJ2-7. This CDR3 has 13 amino acids. Germline V gives CDR1 MDHEN, CDR2 SYDVKM. The CDR3 loop reads CASKAWQNYEQYF.

J is TRBJ2-5 and V is TRBV6-5; the TCRdb D gene call, TRBD2, has no DNA to confirm it. CDR1 and CDR2 (germline): MNHEY, SVGAGI. This CDR3 has 14 amino acids. CDR3: CASSYGDKHQTQYF.